This paragraph covers one T cell receptor beta chain sequence. Antigen specificity is unknown. The CDR3 is made up of 13 amino acids. The germline CDR1 and CDR2 sequences are KGHSH and LQKENI. Trimming stripped 0 bases from V and 3 bases from J, with 4 bases between. This sample was taken from a study of OX40 agonist ivuxolimab in advanced cancers. For the study at large: Patients in the trial were receiving intravenous ivuxolimab every 2 weeks, at doses of 0.01 to 10 mg/kg. Whole-study findings and limits: Some of the lowest clonal expansion was seen in partial responders at 0.1-3.0 mg/kg.

The assay was immunoSEQ multiplex PCR, and TCRdb's table has in-frame clones only and misses some. Altogether 45,000 to 55,000 clones are present, 83% being singletons, with the ten largest covering approximately 1.1%. The rearrangement uses TRBV18 and TRBJ2-3; no definite D call. This TCR was recovered from an adult with an advanced solid tumor such as melanoma, head and neck, liver or kidney cancer. Source: CD4+ or CD8+ T cells sorted from blood, taken in a trial of the OX40 agonist ivuxolimab. This CDR3 is CASSPPGTDTQYF. DNA for the CDR3: TGTGCCAGCTCACCACCGGGGACAGATACGCAGTATTTT.